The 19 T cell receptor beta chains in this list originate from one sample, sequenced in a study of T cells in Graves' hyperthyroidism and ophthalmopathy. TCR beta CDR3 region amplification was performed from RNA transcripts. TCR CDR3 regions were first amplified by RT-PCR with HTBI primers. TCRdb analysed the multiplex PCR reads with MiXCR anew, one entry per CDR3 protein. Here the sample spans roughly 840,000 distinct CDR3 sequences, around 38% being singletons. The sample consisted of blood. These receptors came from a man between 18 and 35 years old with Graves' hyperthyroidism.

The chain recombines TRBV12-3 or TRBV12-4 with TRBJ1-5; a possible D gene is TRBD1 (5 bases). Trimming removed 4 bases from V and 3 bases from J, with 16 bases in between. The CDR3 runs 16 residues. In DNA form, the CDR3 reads TGTGCCAGCAGTTACTCGAGTAGAGGGGACAATCAGCCCCAGCATTTT. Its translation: CASSYSSRGDNQPQHF.

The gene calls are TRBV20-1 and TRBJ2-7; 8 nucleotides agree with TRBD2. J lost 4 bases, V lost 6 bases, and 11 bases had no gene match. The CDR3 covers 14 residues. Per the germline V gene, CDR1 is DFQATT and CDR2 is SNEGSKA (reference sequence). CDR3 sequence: CSANSRAGAYEQYF. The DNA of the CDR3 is TGCAGTGCGAATTCCAGAGCGGGAGCTTACGAGCAGTACTTC.

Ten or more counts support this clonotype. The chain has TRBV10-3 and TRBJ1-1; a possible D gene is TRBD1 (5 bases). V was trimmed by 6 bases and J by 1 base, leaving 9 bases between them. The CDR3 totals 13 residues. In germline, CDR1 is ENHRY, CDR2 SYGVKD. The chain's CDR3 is CAIRQESNTEAFF. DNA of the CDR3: TGTGCCATCAGACAGGAATCGAACACTGAAGCTTTCTTT.

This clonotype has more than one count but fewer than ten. The CDR3 sequence: CASSIDRTGELFF. For the CDR3, the DNA is TGTGCCAGTAGTATAGATCGGACCGGGGAGCTGTTTTTT. The chain couples TRBV19 to TRBJ2-2; D not resolved. Trimming removed 0 bases from V and 5 bases from J, with 4 bases in between. In germline, CDR1 is LNHDA, CDR2 SQIVND (reference sequence). The CDR3 extends over 13 amino acids.

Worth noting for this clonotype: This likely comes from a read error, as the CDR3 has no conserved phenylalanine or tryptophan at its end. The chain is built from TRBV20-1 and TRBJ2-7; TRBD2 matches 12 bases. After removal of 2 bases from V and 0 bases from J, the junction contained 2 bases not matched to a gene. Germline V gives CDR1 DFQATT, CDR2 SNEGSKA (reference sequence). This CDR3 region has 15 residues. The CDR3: CSARLTSGSSYEQYS. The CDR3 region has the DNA TGCAGTGCTAGACTGACTAGCGGGAGCTCCTACGAGCAGTACTCC.

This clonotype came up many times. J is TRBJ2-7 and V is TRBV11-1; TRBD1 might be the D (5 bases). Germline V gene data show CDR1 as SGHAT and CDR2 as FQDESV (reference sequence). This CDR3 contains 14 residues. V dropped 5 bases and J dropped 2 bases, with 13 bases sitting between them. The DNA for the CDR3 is TGTGCCAGCAGCCCAGTCAGGGCGGCCTACGAGCAGTACTTC. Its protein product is CASSPVRAAYEQYF.

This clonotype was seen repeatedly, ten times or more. Written as DNA, the CDR3 is TGTGCCAGTAGGAGGGTTGACTTCAATCAGCCCCAGCATTTT. Protein: CASRRVDFNQPQHF. The chain uses TRBV19 and TRBJ1-5; D remains unclear. The CDR3 loop spans 14 amino acids. Germline V lookup: CDR1 LNHDA, CDR2 SQIVND (reference sequence). Between the trimmed V and J ends, which lost 6 bases and 3 bases, there was a span of 12 bases.

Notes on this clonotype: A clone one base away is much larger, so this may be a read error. The CDR3 region has the DNA TGCAGCGTCGACGAGACAGGGAGCGGCTACGATCAGTACTTC. Residues: CSVDETGSGYDQYF. The rearrangement joins TRBV29-1 to TRBJ2-7; 7 nucleotides agree with TRBD1. The CDR3 extends over 14 amino acids. Germline V CDR1 and CDR2: SQVTM, ANQGSEA.

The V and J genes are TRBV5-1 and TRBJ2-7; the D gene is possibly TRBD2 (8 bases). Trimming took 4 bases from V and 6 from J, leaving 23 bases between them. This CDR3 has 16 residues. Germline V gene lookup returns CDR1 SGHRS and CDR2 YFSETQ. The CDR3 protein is CASSRGGTDRSGEQYF. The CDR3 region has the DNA TGCGCCAGCAGCCGGGGGGGGACAGATCGGTCCGGCGAGCAGTACTTC. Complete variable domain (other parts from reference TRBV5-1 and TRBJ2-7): KAGVTQTPRYLIKTRGQQVTLSCSPISGHRSVSWYQQTPGQGLQFLFEYFSETQRNKGNFPGRFSGRQFSNSRSEMNVSTLELGDSALYLCASSRGGTDRSGEQYFGPGTRLTVT.

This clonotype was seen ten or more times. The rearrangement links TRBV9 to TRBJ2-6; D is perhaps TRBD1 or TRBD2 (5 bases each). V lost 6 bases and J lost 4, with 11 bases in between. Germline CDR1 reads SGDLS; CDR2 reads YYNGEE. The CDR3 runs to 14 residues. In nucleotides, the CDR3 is TGTGCCAGCACCGGGACCGGGGGGGCCAACGTCCTGACTTTC. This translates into CASTGTGGANVLTF.

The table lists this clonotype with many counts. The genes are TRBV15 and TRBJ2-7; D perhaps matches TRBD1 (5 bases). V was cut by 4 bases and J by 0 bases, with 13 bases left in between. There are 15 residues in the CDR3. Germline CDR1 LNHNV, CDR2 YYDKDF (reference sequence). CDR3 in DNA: TGTGCCACCAGCAAAAGACGACAGAGCTCCTACGAGCAGTACTTC. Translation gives CATSKRRQSSYEQYF. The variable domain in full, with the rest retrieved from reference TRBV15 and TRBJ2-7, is DAMVIQNPRYQVTQFGKPVTLSCSQTLNHNVMYWYQQKSSQAPKLLFHYYDKDFNNEADTPDNFQSRRPNTSFCFLDIRSPGLGDTAMYLCATSKRRQSSYEQYFGPGTRLTVT.

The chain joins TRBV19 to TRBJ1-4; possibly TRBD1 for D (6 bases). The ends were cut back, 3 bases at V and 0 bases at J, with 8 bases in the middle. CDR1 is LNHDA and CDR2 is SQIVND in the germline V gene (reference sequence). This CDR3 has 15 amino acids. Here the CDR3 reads CASSMGGTTNEKLFF. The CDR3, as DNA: TGTGCCAGTAGTATGGGGGGCACAACTAATGAAAAACTGTTTTTT.

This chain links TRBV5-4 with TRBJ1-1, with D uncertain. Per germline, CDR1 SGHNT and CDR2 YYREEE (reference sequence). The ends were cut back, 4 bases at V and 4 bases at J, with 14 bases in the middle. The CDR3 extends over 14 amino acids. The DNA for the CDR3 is TGTGCCAGCAGCCAAGTAGCCGTGGGCACTGAAGCTTTCTTT. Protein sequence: CASSQVAVGTEAFF.

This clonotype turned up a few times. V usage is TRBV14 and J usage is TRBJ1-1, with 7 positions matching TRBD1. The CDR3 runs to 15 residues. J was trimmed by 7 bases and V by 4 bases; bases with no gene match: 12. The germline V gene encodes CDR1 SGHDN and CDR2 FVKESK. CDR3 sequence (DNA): TGTGCCAGCAGCCTCACTAGGGGGCTTCACCGTGAAGCTTTCTTT. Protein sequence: CASSLTRGLHREAFF. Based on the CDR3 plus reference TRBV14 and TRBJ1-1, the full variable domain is EAGVTQFPSHSVIEKGQTVTLRCDPISGHDNLYWYRRVMGKEIKFLLHFVKESKQDESGMPNNRFLAERTGGTYSTLKVQPAELEDSGVYFCASSLTRGLHREAFFGQGTRLTVV.

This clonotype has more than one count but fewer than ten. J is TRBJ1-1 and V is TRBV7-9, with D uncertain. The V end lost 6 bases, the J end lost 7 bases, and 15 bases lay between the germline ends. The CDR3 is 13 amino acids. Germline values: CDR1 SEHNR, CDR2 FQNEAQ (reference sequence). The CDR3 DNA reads TGTGCCAGCAGGAGAGGCATTTCACTTGAAGCTTTCTTT. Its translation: CASRRGISLEAFF.

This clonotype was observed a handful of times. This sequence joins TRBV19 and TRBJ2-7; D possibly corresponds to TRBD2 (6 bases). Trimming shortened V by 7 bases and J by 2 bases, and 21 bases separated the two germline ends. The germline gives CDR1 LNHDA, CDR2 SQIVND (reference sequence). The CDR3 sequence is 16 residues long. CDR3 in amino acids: CASTVLRGGKTYEQYF. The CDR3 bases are TGTGCCAGTACCGTTTTGCGTGGGGGGAAAACCTACGAGCAGTACTTC. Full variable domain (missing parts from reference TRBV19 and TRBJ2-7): DGGITQSPKYLFRKEGQNVTLSCEQNLNHDAMYWYRQDPGQGLRLIYYSQIVNDFQKGDIAEGYSVSREKKESFPLTVTSAQKNPTAFYLCASTVLRGGKTYEQYFGPGTRLTVT.

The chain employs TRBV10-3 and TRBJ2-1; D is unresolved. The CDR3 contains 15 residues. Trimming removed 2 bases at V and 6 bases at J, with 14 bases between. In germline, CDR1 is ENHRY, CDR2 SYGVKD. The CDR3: CAISEVLSRSNEQFF. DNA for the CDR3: TGTGCCATCAGTGAGGTACTTAGTCGGAGCAATGAGCAGTTCTTC.

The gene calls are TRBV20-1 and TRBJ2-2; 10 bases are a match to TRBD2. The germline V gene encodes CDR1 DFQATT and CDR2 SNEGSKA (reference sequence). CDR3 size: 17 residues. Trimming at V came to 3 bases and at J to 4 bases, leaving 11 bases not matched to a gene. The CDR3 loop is CSASGGSGGLVTGELFF. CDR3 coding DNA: TGCAGTGCTAGTGGCGGTAGCGGGGGGTTGGTCACCGGGGAGCTGTTTTTT.

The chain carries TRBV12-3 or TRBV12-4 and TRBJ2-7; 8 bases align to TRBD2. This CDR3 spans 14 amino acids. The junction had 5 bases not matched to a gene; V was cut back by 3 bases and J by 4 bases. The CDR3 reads CASSLRSGGYEQYF. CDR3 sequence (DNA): TGTGCCAGCAGTTTGCGCAGCGGGGGTTACGAGCAGTACTTC.